This entry features one TCR beta chain sequence. Its antigen remains unknown. The CDR3 is 11 amino acids. V lost 6 bases and J lost 8; bases outside the gene matches: 4. Germline CDR1 reads SQVTM; CDR2 reads ANQGSEA. This record belongs to a study of T cell responses to AZD1222 COVID-19 vaccine. Study-wide results and limits: Unmutated variant regions reportedly attract nearly half of all spike-specific TCRs. Among vaccine-associated CD4 TCRs, coverage spanned spike, with dominance at 160-218 and 743-854.

Profiled with immunoSEQ multiplex PCR; TCRdb holds only in-frame clones, not every one. The data hold about 210,000 clones, with about 94% observed a single time. This chain links TRBV29-1 with TRBJ1-2; 9 bases line up with TRBD1. The material sequenced was peripheral blood, taken 28 days after the second dose of the MenACWY control vaccine. The clonotype comes from an adult who received the MenACWY meningococcal vaccine as a control. The CDR3, as DNA: TGCAGCGTGGAGACAGGGGGGGGCTACACCTTC. Translating it yields CSVETGGGYTF.